The following is a TCR beta chain sequence with its context. The antigen is unknown. The entry originates in a study of cytomegalovirus exposure and HLA in healthy donors. Study details: HLA-typed donors contributed some 83 million unique TCRs, which were held in an early data release.

Study-wide findings and caveats: It was shown in a later analysis that HLA-associated TCR beta chains were more clonally expanded than other, equally common chains.

The germline V gene has CDR1 KGHSH and CDR2 LQKENI. V lost 8 bases, J lost 4 bases, and 18 bases stayed unmatched. The CDR3 length is 17 residues. This PCR relied on a set of 60 Vbeta primers and 13 Jbeta primers. Profiled with immunoSEQ multiplex PCR; TCRdb holds only in-frame clones, not every one. The sample shows 210,000 or so clones, 85% to 90% of them seen only once. The sample taken for sequencing was PBMCs. The chain couples TRBV18 to TRBJ2-5; 8 nucleotides line up with TRBD2. The clonotype was recovered from a man in his thirties or forties in good health and CMV-seronegative. The CDR3 DNA reads TGTGCCAGCCGCTCCCTTATGGTAGCGGGACCGGGAGAGACCCAGTACTTC. It is translated as CASRSLMVAGPGETQYF.